Presented here are 3 T cell receptor beta chains from one specimen sequenced in a study of molecular identifiers for immune sequencing clone quantification. TCRdb redid the calling of the PCR reads with MiXCR, one entry per CDR3 protein. The table has just over 95,000 distinct CDR3 sequences, roughly a quarter seen once. The source material was naive CD8+ T cells from blood, with Jurkat cell RNA spiked in. Subset given: FACS-sorted CD8+CD4-CCR7+CD45RA+ naive T cells. These receptors all stem from a human donor in good health. Some libraries in this study had Jurkat cell RNA spiked in.

Details on this clonotype: This may come from a read error, since a much larger clone is one base off. The chain carries TRBV7-8 and TRBJ2-7; D gene ambiguous. Germline values: CDR1 SGHVS, CDR2 FQNEAQ. V lost 4 bases, J lost 3 bases, and 16 bases lay in between. There are 15 residues in the CDR3. CDR3 nucleotide sequence: TGTGCCAGCAGCTCAGGTCTGCTCGACAACTACGAGCAGTACTTC. Protein: CASSSGLLDNYEQYF.

This clonotype appeared many times. The rearrangement joins TRBV12-3 or TRBV12-4 to TRBJ1-1; a weak D match, TRBD1 (5 bases). V lost 3 bases and J 4 bases, leaving 9 bases between the germline ends. The CDR3 has 13 amino acids. The CDR3 here is CASSFLGGTEAFF. As DNA, the CDR3 is TGTGCCAGCAGTTTCTTGGGGGGCACTGAAGCTTTCTTT.

Of note for this clonotype: One end of the junction is discordant with germline, which a read error may explain. The V call is TRBV12-3 or TRBV12-4, the J call TRBJ2-3; 11 nucleotides match TRBD2. CDR3 size: 16 residues. The CDR3 loop is CVSSLLAGGFTDTQYF. CDR3 DNA: TGTGTCAGCAGTTTATTAGCGGGGGGGTTCACAGATACGCAGTATTTT.